The sequence of this TCR beta chain was determined in a study of cytotoxic CD8 clonotypes in ibrutinib-treated CLL. Study-wide findings and caveats: Higher clonality was seen at ibrutinib response and a return toward baseline at progression.

Profiled with immunoSEQ multiplex PCR; TCRdb holds only in-frame clones, not every one. In the table there are some 70,000 clones, over 75% of which are singletons. CDR1 is MNHEY and CDR2 is SVGAGI in the germline V gene. V shed 1 base and J 13 bases; nucleotides not matched to a gene: 9. This CDR3 is 14 amino acids long. A note on this clone: Its cognate antigen is unknown.

The input for sequencing was PBMCs, taken after 12 months of ibrutinib treatment. The receptor was derived from a human donor with chronic lymphocytic leukemia. The chain joins TRBV6-5 to TRBJ1-2; 10 positions agree with TRBD1. CDR3 sequence: CASSYWGGDRGFTF. DNA of the CDR3: TGTGCCAGCAGTTACTGGGGCGGGGACAGGGGTTTCACCTTC.